These 6 T cell receptor beta chains came from one sample sequenced in a study of response to subunit inactivated influenza vaccine. TCRdb fed the RT-PCR reads into MiXCR, producing one record per CDR3 protein. The table shows 590,000 or so distinct CDR3 sequences, with roughly 15% occurring only once. Sequenced material: PBMCs from blood, taken around 15 days before vaccination. The source is a man in his forties or fifties who received an inactivated influenza vaccine.

This clonotype was found a few times. The V call is TRBV6-2 or TRBV6-3, the J call TRBJ2-1; D call uncertain. Trimming left V 4 bases short and J 3 bases short, with 13 bases between. This CDR3 is built from 15 residues. Germline V lookup: CDR1 MNHEY, CDR2 SVGEGT. CDR3 amino acids: CASSWSGGSYNEQFF. CDR3 DNA: TGTGCCAGCAGTTGGTCGGGCGGAAGCTACAATGAGCAGTTCTTC.

The chain recombines TRBV6-1 with TRBJ2-1; D remains ambiguous. This CDR3 is built from 13 residues. V dropped 5 bases and J dropped 1 base, with 6 bases sitting between them. Germline V CDR1 and CDR2: MNHNS, SASEGT. The CDR3 DNA sequence: TGTGCCAGCAGTACAGAATCCTACAATGAGCAGTTCTTC. It is translated as CASSTESYNEQFF.

This clonotype was observed a handful of times. This chain joins TRBV28 and TRBJ2-7, with a possible D match to TRBD2 (5 bases). Trimming cost V 1 base and J 6 bases, with 10 bases left between them. The CDR3 has 13 residues. Germline V lookup: CDR1 MDHEN, CDR2 SYDVKM. The CDR3 is CASSLSQGSEQYF. CDR3 coding DNA: TGTGCCAGCAGTTTATCGCAAGGGAGCGAGCAGTACTTC.

This clonotype was seen only a few times. V usage is TRBV28 and J usage is TRBJ2-2; D not resolved. Germline CDR1 MDHEN, CDR2 SYDVKM. V was pared by 7 bases and J by 3 bases, with 18 bases between. CDR3 length: 16 residues. The CDR3 DNA follows: TGTGCCAGCACCAGCCTCGGGCAGTTAGACACCGGGGAGCTGTTTTTT. Translated, it gives CASTSLGQLDTGELFF.

This clonotype was seen a handful of times. The chain recombines TRBV9 with TRBJ2-1; possible D gene TRBD2, 6 bases. Trimming stripped 3 bases from V and 12 bases from J, with 22 bases between. Germline V gene lookup returns CDR1 SGDLS and CDR2 YYNGEE. The CDR3 covers 15 residues. In DNA form, the CDR3 reads TGTGCCAGCAGCGCGGGGTACGGGAGCTCCAAGGTGCAGTTCTTC. Translated: CASSAGYGSSKVQFF.

This clonotype was seen at least ten times. This CDR3 reads CASSQGQPYEQYF. The CDR3 bases are TGCGCCAGCAGTCAGGGACAACCATACGAGCAGTACTTC. This chain uses TRBV10-2 with TRBJ2-7; a weak D match, TRBD1 (6 bases). V was cut by 5 bases and J by 4 bases, with 12 bases left in between. The CDR3 is 13 residues long. From germline, CDR1 is WSHSY and CDR2 SAAADI.